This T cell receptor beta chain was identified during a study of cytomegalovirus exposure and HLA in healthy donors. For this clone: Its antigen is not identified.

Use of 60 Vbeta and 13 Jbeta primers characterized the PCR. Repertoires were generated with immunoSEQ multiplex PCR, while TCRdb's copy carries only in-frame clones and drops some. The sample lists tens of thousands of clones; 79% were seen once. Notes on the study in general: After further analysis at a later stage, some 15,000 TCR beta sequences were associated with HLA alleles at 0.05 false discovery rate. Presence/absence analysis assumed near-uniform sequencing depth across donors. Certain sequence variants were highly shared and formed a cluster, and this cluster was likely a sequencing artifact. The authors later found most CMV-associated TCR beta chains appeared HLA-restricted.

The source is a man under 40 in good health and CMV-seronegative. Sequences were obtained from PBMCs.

CDR3 bases: TGTGCCAGTAGCATCGACAGGATTTATGGCTACACCTTC. This encodes CASSIDRIYGYTF. The chain joins TRBV19 to TRBJ1-2; possible D gene TRBD1, 6 bases. Germline V CDR1 and CDR2: LNHDA, SQIVND (reference sequence). The CDR3 is made up of 13 amino acids. V was pared by 6 bases and J by 5 bases, with 13 bases between.